The 12 T cell receptor beta chains below all came from one sample that was sequenced in a study of OX40 agonist ivuxolimab in advanced cancers. TCRdb keeps only in-frame clones here, not all; method: immunoSEQ multiplex PCR. Of 77,000 or so clones listed, about 90% are singletons. The specimen was CD4+ or CD8+ T cells sorted from blood, collected in a trial of the OX40 agonist ivuxolimab. Every receptor here comes from an adult with an advanced solid tumor such as melanoma, head and neck, liver or kidney cancer.

The rearrangement joins TRBV29-1 to TRBJ2-1; D remains unclear. Germline CDR1 and CDR2: SQVTM and ANQGSEA. This CDR3 contains 18 residues. V lost 2 bases and J lost 2, with 22 bases in between. The CDR3 DNA reads as TGCAGCGTTGAACGATTCCGACCTTCCGTATATGCCTACAATGAGCAGTTCTTC. Its protein product is CSVERFRPSVYAYNEQFF.

This chain connects TRBV19 to TRBJ2-7; D may be TRBD2 (5 bases). Per the germline V gene, CDR1 is LNHDA and CDR2 is SQIVND (reference sequence). Trimming removed 6 bases from V and 0 bases from J, with 12 bases in between. The CDR3 loop spans 14 amino acids. The DNA of the CDR3 is TGTGCCAGTAGAGGGAGCCCCAGCTCCTACGAGCAGTACTTC. It specifies CASRGSPSSYEQYF.

The V gene is TRBV6-5, the J gene TRBJ1-1; D perhaps matches TRBD1 (5 bases). Trimming stripped 7 bases from V and 7 bases from J, with 22 bases between. The germline CDR1 and CDR2 sequences are MNHEY and SVGAGI. This CDR3 is built from 15 residues. DNA of the CDR3: TGTGCCAGCACCCCTTTAACCGGGGCAGGTGGTGAAGCTTTCTTT. Translating gives CASTPLTGAGGEAFF.

This chain connects TRBV6-5 to TRBJ1-1; 7 nucleotides align to TRBD1. V dropped 4 bases and J dropped 5; count of bases not matched to a gene: 10. The germline CDR1 and CDR2 sequences are MNHEY and SVGAGI. The CDR3 contains 15 residues. The CDR3 region is CASSSRQGRWTEAFF. DNA of the CDR3: TGTGCCAGCAGTTCCAGACAGGGTAGGTGGACTGAAGCTTTCTTT.

The V gene is TRBV19, the J gene TRBJ2-7; 7 bases line up with TRBD2. V gave up 5 bases and J gave up 4 bases; unmatched junction bases: 5. CDR1 and CDR2 from the germline V gene are LNHDA and SQIVND (reference sequence). This CDR3 comprises 13 residues. Here the CDR3 DNA reads TGTGCCAGTAGTGCCGGGCGGGAGTACGAGCAGTACTTC. Translated: CASSAGREYEQYF.

This chain uses TRBV9 with TRBJ2-2; the D call may be TRBD1 or TRBD2 (5 bases each). There are 15 residues in the CDR3. Trimming took 4 bases from V and 3 from J, leaving 13 bases between them. The V gene's germline CDR1 is SGDLS and CDR2 YYNGEE. CDR3 sequence reads: CASSPWDGHTGELFF. The CDR3 DNA reads as TGTGCCAGCAGCCCTTGGGACGGACACACCGGGGAGCTGTTTTTT.

As concerns this clone: Other nucleotide sequences in the sample specify the same CDR3. The chain joins TRBV7-8 to TRBJ2-5; TRBD1 matches 9 bases. V lost 3 bases to trimming and J lost 0 bases; unmatched junction nucleotides: 5. The CDR3 length is 16 residues. Germline loops: CDR1 SGHVS, CDR2 FQNEAQ. DNA of the CDR3: TGTGCCAGCAGCTTCCCTGGGACAGGGAACCAAGAGACCCAGTACTTC. Protein: CASSFPGTGNQETQYF.

The chain couples TRBV6-1 to TRBJ2-5; 9 bases match TRBD2. The V and J ends lost 8 bases and 5 bases, in that order; junction bases with no gene match: 6. The CDR3 loop spans 13 amino acids. Germline CDR1 MNHNS, CDR2 SASEGT. The DNA for the CDR3 is TGTGCCAGCGTGCGGGAGGGCCCCGAGACCCAGTACTTC. Translating it yields CASVREGPETQYF.

The chain couples TRBV19 to TRBJ1-2, with D unresolved. Looked up from germline, CDR1 is LNHDA and CDR2 is SQIVND (reference sequence). The V gene lost 4 bases and the J gene lost 4 bases, with 16 bases spanning the gap. This CDR3 contains 15 residues. CDR3 region: CASSSPRTASYGYTF. Written as DNA, the CDR3 is TGTGCCAGTAGTAGCCCCCGGACGGCTAGCTATGGCTACACCTTC.

The chain uses TRBV29-1 and TRBJ1-2; 12 bases align to TRBD1. From germline, CDR1 is SQVTM and CDR2 ANQGSEA. V lost 4 bases to trimming and J lost 8 bases; unmatched junction nucleotides: 8. The CDR3 covers 14 residues. In DNA, the CDR3 is TGCAGCGTTGGGGTGGGACAGGGGGCCAGAGGCTACACCTTC. This gives the protein CSVGVGQGARGYTF.

The CDR3 sequence is CASSLGPTGTDTQYF. The CDR3 DNA follows: TGTGCCAGCAGCTTGGGGCCGACAGGCACAGATACGCAGTATTTT. V gene TRBV11-3 combines with J gene TRBJ2-3, with D possibly matching TRBD1 (5 bases). The germline V gene has CDR1 SGHNT and CDR2 YENEEA. CDR3 length: 15 amino acids. V lost 3 bases, J lost 1 base, and 11 bases lay in between.

The rearrangement uses TRBV7-3 and TRBJ2-3; D may be TRBD2 (6 bases). This CDR3 contains 13 residues. The V and J ends lost 0 bases and 8 bases respectively, with 9 bases between them. Germline V gives CDR1 SGHTA, CDR2 FQGTGA. Here the CDR3 reads CASSLTREGTQYF. CDR3 DNA: TGTGCCAGCAGCTTAACGCGGGAAGGTACGCAGTATTTT.